This passage covers 20 T cell receptor beta chains from one sample sequenced in a study of CD8 T cells in Susac syndrome. RNA, at about 0.45 to 1 ug, was reverse transcribed with random hexamers. TCRdb re-called the immunoSEQ multiplex PCR reads through MiXCR, storing one row per CDR3 protein. The repertoire holds over 300,000 distinct CDR3 sequences, about 91% seen once, with more than 0.06% in the top ten. The sequencing sample was made of CD4+ T cells from PBMCs. The receptors shown here come from a human donor with multiple sclerosis.

The rearrangement joins TRBV10-3 to TRBJ2-1, with TRBD2 matching 7 bases. The germline gives CDR1 ENHRY, CDR2 SYGVKD. Germline trimming cut 0 bases from V and 5 bases from J; bases unmatched to any gene: 13. The length of the CDR3 is 18 residues. The CDR3 loop reads CAISESGPGAGSHNEQFF. For the CDR3, the DNA is TGTGCCATCAGTGAGTCGGGGCCAGGAGCGGGATCTCACAATGAGCAGTTCTTC.

V is TRBV5-1 and J is TRBJ2-2; D possibly matches TRBD1 or TRBD2 (5 bases each). The CDR3 is 16 amino acids. Trimming removed 4 bases from V and 0 bases from J, with 13 bases in between. CDR1 is SGHRS, CDR2 YFSETQ, per germline. The CDR3 sequence is CASSDERGANTGELFF. CDR3 bases: TGCGCCAGCAGCGACGAACGGGGCGCGAACACCGGGGAGCTGTTTTTT.

The V call is TRBV20-1, the J call TRBJ1-3, with D perhaps TRBD1 (6 bases). Per germline, CDR1 DFQATT and CDR2 SNEGSKA (reference sequence). Trimming cost V 6 bases and J 3 bases, with 18 bases left between them. The CDR3 is 15 amino acids. In DNA, the CDR3 is TGCAGTGCGGGAGGAGGGGGGGCTGGTGGAAACACCATATATTTT. As protein: CSAGGGGAGGNTIYF.

The V and J genes are TRBV11-2 and TRBJ2-2, with D perhaps TRBD1 (6 bases). Germline assignment: CDR1 SGHAT and CDR2 FQNNGV. The CDR3 contains 15 residues. The V gene lost 5 bases and the J gene lost 3 bases, with 13 bases spanning the gap. CDR3 protein: CASSPGTFYTGELFF. DNA of the CDR3: TGTGCCAGCAGCCCCGGGACATTCTACACCGGGGAGCTGTTTTTT.

This chain connects TRBV3-1 to TRBJ2-5, with D hard to call. Trimming stripped 8 bases from V and 2 bases from J, with 12 bases between. This CDR3 has 13 residues. The germline V gene has CDR1 LGHDT and CDR2 YNNKEL (reference sequence). The CDR3 bases are TGTGCCAGCCTACCGGGCGAGCAAGAGACCCAGTACTTC. Protein sequence: CASLPGEQETQYF.

This sequence joins TRBV30 and TRBJ1-1; D is uncertain. The CDR3 is 13 amino acids. Looked up from germline, CDR1 is GTSNPN and CDR2 is SVGIG (reference sequence). The ends were cut back, 0 bases at V and 1 base at J, with 6 bases in the middle. CDR3 amino acids: CAWSVYRNTEAFF. The CDR3 region has the DNA TGTGCCTGGAGTGTTTACAGGAACACTGAAGCTTTCTTT.

The chain couples TRBV7-2 to TRBJ2-1; 16 bases align to TRBD2. Germline loops: CDR1 SGHTA, CDR2 FQGNSA. Unmatched junction bases numbered 4, after V lost 1 base and J lost 7 bases. The CDR3 length is 17 residues. This chain's CDR3 is CASSLVGTSGRGNEQFF. The CDR3 nucleotides are TGTGCCAGCAGCTTAGTAGGGACTAGCGGGAGGGGGAATGAGCAGTTCTTC.

This clonotype has just one count. The rearrangement joins TRBV7-9 to TRBJ2-7; 11 bases map to TRBD1. This CDR3 is built from 16 residues. CDR1 is SEHNR and CDR2 is FQNEAQ in the germline V gene (reference sequence). With 5 bases clipped from V and 7 bases from J, the junction kept 13 bases outside the gene matches. CDR3 protein: CASSLRPGQGAGEQYF. The CDR3 DNA reads as TGTGCCAGCAGCCTAAGACCCGGACAGGGGGCGGGTGAGCAGTACTTC.

This clonotype appeared a single time. The chain is built from TRBV9 and TRBJ1-1; no clear D. Germline assignment: CDR1 SGDLS and CDR2 YYNGEE. CDR3 length: 13 amino acids. The V end lost 3 bases, the J end lost 0 bases, and 6 bases lay between the germline ends. The CDR3 region is CASSGAVNTEAFF. The CDR3 bases are TGTGCCAGCAGCGGCGCAGTGAACACTGAAGCTTTCTTT.

The J gene is TRBJ1-1, the V gene TRBV9; D remains ambiguous. CDR3 length: 14 residues. Germline lookup yields CDR1 SGDLS and CDR2 YYNGEE. V gave up 6 bases and J gave up 2 bases, with 14 bases separating them. The CDR3: CASTPREGNTEAFF. In DNA, the CDR3 is TGTGCCAGCACCCCGAGAGAGGGAAACACTGAAGCTTTCTTT.

J is TRBJ2-2 and V is TRBV6-2 or TRBV6-3, with D perhaps matching TRBD2 (7 bases). The CDR3 runs to 15 residues. CDR1 and CDR2 from the germline V gene are MNHEY and SVGEGT. V was trimmed by 4 bases and J by 5 bases, leaving 14 bases between them. CDR3 DNA sequence: TGTGCCAGCAGTTCCGGGGGGCGCCGAACCGGGGAGCTGTTTTTT. This sequence encodes CASSSGGRRTGELFF.

V usage is TRBV29-1 and J usage is TRBJ2-4, with unresolved D. Germline V gene lookup returns CDR1 SQVTM and CDR2 ANQGSEA. The CDR3 is made up of 12 amino acids. V was trimmed by 1 base and J by 5 bases, leaving 6 bases between them. Here the CDR3 reads CSVEVLENIQYF. In DNA, the CDR3 is TGCAGCGTTGAAGTTTTAGAAAACATTCAGTACTTC.

The rearrangement joins TRBV6-2 or TRBV6-3 to TRBJ1-1, with D unresolved. CDR3 size: 10 residues. V lost 8 bases, J lost 3 bases, and 4 bases lay in between. CDR1 is MNHEY, CDR2 SVGEGT, per germline. The CDR3 spells CASGDTEAFF. For the CDR3, the DNA is TGTGCCAGCGGGGACACTGAAGCTTTCTTT.

This clonotype has a single count. The rearrangement links TRBV7-2 to TRBJ2-1, with TRBD2 matching over 7 bases. Germline V CDR1 and CDR2: SGHTA, FQGNSA. J lost 4 bases, V lost 4 bases, and 7 bases had no gene match. The CDR3 contains 15 residues. CDR3 protein: CASSSLGGGYNEQFF. In nucleotides, the CDR3 is TGTGCCAGCAGCTCTCTGGGGGGAGGGTACAATGAGCAGTTCTTC.

The chain couples TRBV20-1 to TRBJ2-1; 11 positions match TRBD2. V gave up 1 base and J gave up 4 bases; unmatched junction bases: 3. Germline CDR1 is DFQATT and CDR2 is SNEGSKA (reference sequence). This CDR3 contains 15 residues. CDR3 sequence reads: CSARAGLAVYNEQFF. CDR3 nucleotide sequence: TGCAGTGCTAGAGCGGGACTAGCGGTGTACAATGAGCAGTTCTTC.

The chain recombines TRBV5-1 with TRBJ2-1, with D perhaps TRBD1 (5 bases). V was clipped by 4 bases and J by 1 base, with 12 bases between them. This CDR3 is 15 amino acids long. From germline, CDR1 is SGHRS and CDR2 YFSETQ. The CDR3 is CASSPRVRSYNEQFF. The CDR3 DNA reads as TGCGCCAGCAGCCCCAGGGTAAGGTCCTACAATGAGCAGTTCTTC.

The J gene is TRBJ1-5, the V gene TRBV15, with D hard to call. The CDR3 sequence is 14 residues long. Germline CDR1 is LNHNV and CDR2 is YYDKDF (reference sequence). The V gene lost 3 bases and the J gene lost 0 bases, with 6 bases spanning the gap. Here the CDR3 DNA reads TGTGCCACCAGCAGCGGGTTTAGCAATCAGCCCCAGCATTTT. It encodes CATSSGFSNQPQHF.

This clonotype was recorded only once. CDR3 nucleotides: TGCAGTGCTCCGGGACAGGGGTACTACGAGCAGTACTTC. Amino acid sequence: CSAPGQGYYEQYF. The chain recombines TRBV20-1 with TRBJ2-7; 10 bases fit TRBD1. J was trimmed by 3 bases and V by 5 bases; bases with no gene match: 4. Germline lookup yields CDR1 DFQATT and CDR2 SNEGSKA (reference sequence). The CDR3 length is 13 residues.

The V gene is TRBV5-1, the J gene TRBJ1-2; weak D call: TRBD1 (5 bases). V lost 5 bases to trimming and J lost 5 bases, with 16 bases between them. The length of the CDR3 is 14 residues. Germline V CDR1 and CDR2: SGHRS, YFSETQ. The CDR3 DNA reads TGCGCCAGCAGTCCAACCGGGGGGGAGTATGGCTACACCTTC. Amino acids: CASSPTGGEYGYTF.

The CDR3 DNA reads as TGCAGTGCTCCCAGAGCAGGGCCGCCCTACGAGCAGTACTTC. This encodes CSAPRAGPPYEQYF. The chain is built from TRBV20-1 and TRBJ2-7, with D tentatively TRBD1 (5 bases). The germline CDR1 and CDR2 sequences are DFQATT and SNEGSKA (reference sequence). Between the trimmed V and J ends, which lost 5 bases and 2 bases, there was a span of 16 bases. This CDR3 contains 14 residues.